The present TCR beta chain was sequenced within a study of T cells after yellow fever vaccination. Germline CDR1 is SGHRS and CDR2 is YFSETQ. Trimming took off 1 base at V and 1 base at J, with 11 bases between the two ends. The CDR3 sequence is 15 residues long. Findings and caveats of the study: There was a small share of clonotypes that showed up in both the CD4 and CD8 compartments.

Using its own MiXCR run on the 5' RACE reads, TCRdb lists one record per CDR3 protein. The data contain 300,000 or so distinct CDR3 sequences, 8% to 9.5% of them singletons. This clonotype was found many times. The antigen is not known. The chain carries TRBV5-1 and TRBJ1-1; a weak D match, TRBD1 (6 bases). The sequencing used PBMCs, collected about 49 days after the first yellow fever vaccination. The clonotype comes from a man between 18 and 29 years old who received the YFV17D yellow fever vaccine. The chain's CDR3 is CASSLRSGANTEAFF. The DNA of the CDR3 is TGCGCCAGCAGCTTGCGGTCGGGGGCGAACACTGAAGCTTTCTTT.